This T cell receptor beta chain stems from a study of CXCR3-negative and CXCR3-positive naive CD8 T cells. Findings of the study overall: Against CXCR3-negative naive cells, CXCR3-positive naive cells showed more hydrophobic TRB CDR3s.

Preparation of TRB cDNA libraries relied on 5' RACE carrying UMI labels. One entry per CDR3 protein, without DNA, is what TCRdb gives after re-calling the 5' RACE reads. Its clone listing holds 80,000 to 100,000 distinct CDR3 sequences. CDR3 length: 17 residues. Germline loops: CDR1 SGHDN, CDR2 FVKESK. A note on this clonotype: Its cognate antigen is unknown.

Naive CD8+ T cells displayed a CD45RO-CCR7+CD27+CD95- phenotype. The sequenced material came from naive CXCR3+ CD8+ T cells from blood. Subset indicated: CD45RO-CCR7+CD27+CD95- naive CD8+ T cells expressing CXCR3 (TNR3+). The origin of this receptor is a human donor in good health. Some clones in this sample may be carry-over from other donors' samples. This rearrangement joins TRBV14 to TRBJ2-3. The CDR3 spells CASSQGLVLKSTDTQYF.